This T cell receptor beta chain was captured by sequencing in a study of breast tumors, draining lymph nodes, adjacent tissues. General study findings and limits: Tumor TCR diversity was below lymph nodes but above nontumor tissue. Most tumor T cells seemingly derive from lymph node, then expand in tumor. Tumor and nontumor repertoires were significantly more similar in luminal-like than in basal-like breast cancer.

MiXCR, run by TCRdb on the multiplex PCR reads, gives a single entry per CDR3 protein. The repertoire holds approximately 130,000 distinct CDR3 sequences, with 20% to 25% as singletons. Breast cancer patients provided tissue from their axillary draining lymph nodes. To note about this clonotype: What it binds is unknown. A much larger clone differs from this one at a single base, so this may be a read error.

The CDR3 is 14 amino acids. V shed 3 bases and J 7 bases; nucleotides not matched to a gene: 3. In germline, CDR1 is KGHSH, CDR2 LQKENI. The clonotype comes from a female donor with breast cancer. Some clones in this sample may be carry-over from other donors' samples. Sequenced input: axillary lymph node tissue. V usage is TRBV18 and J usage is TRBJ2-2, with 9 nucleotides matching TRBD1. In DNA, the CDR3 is TGTGCCAGCTCACCGGGGACAGGGAGCGGGGAGCTGTTTTTT. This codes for CASSPGTGSGELFF.